Listed below are T cell receptor beta chains from one sample, sequenced in a study of regulatory T cells in long-lasting Graves disease. TCRdb passed the multiplex PCR reads through MiXCR, listing each CDR3 protein once. The sample holds about 660,000 distinct CDR3 sequences, approximately 29% seen once. The sequencing used peripheral blood mononuclear cells (PBMCs), collected when the disease was refractory, from a patient treated with antithyroid drugs. The source is a female donor with Graves disease. CDR3s include the opening cysteine and the closing phenylalanine or tryptophan. The order of the fields is D gene, V gene, clone size, J gene, CDR3 DNA, CDR3 protein. The D gene is left open where the match is weak. Clone size is shown for a subset of rows, as once, few, many or a class of expanded clone.

TRBD1	TRBV27	many	TRBJ1-6	TGTGCCAGCAGTCCTCTAACACAGGGGAATAATTCACCCCTCCACTTT	CASSPLTQGNNSPLHF
.	TRBV5-1	.	TRBJ1-1	TGCGCCAGCAGCTTGGTTGGGTGGGACACTGAAGCTTTCTTT	CASSLVGWDTEAFF
.	TRBV24-1	few	TRBJ1-5	TGTGCCACCAGTGATGTCAGAAATCAGCCCCAGCATTTT	CATSDVRNQPQHF
.	TRBV7-9	.	TRBJ2-5	TGTGCCAGCAGCTCAGTCAGGGCCCCAGAGACCCAGTACTTC	CASSSVRAPETQYF
.	TRBV12-5	.	TRBJ1-4	TGTGCTAGTGGTTTGGCGGCTTACTTTGAAAAACTGTTTTTT	CASGLAAYFEKLFF
.	TRBV20-1	few	TRBJ1-2	TGCAGTGCCAGAGGCGGGGTCTATGGCTACACCTTC	CSARGGVYGYTF
.	TRBV10-3	few	TRBJ1-4	TGTGCCATCAGTGAGTCGACGGGGGGCTCCCAGGAAAAACTGTTTTTT	CAISESTGGSQEKLFF
.	TRBV18	.	TRBJ1-2	TGTGCCAGCTCACCACTGAACGGTCAGGGGGGCTACACCTTC	CASSPLNGQGGYTF
.	TRBV2	.	TRBJ1-3	TGTGCCAGCAGCGGGGGACGGCTGCCTGGAAACACCATATATTTT	CASSGGRLPGNTIYF
TRBD1	TRBV20-1	few	TRBJ1-5	TGCAGTGCTAGAGATCGAACAGGGGGCTATCAGCCCCAGCATTTT	CSARDRTGGYQPQHF
.	TRBV10-3	.	TRBJ1-4	TGTGCCATCAGAGGGGGTGAAAAACTGTTTTTT	CAIRGGEKLFF